This T cell receptor beta chain was recovered during a study of technical replicates of blood from several donors. This CDR3 is built from 15 residues. V was pared by 3 bases and J by 5 bases, with 9 bases of the junction left unmatched. Germline V gene data show CDR1 as SGHDT and CDR2 as YYEEEE. The repertoire was sequenced with immunoSEQ multiplex PCR; TCRdb's copy has only in-frame clones and lacks some. The table lists roughly 87,000 clones, around nine tenths of them singletons, with roughly 0.4% in the top ten. The specimen sequenced was T cells isolated from PBMCs. The J gene is TRBJ1-1, the V gene TRBV5-6; the match to TRBD1 covers 8 bases. This receptor was taken from a human donor in good health. The CDR3, as DNA: TGTGCCAGCAGCTACCAACAGGGGGGAAGAACTGAAGCTTTCTTT. It encodes CASSYQQGGRTEAFF.